The present T cell receptor beta chain was sequenced within a study of OX40 agonist ivuxolimab in advanced cancers. About the full investigation: Ivuxolimab was a fully human IgG2 agonistic monoclonal antibody targeting the costimulatory receptor OX40 (CD134). Intravenous ivuxolimab was administered to patients every 2 weeks at six dose levels: 0.01, 0.1, 0.3, 1.5, 3 and 10 mg/kg. Among the roughly 50 dose-escalation patients, 19 had hepatocellular carcinoma, roughly 15 melanoma, 9 renal cell carcinoma and 9 head and neck cancer. In the dose-escalation cohort, approximately 80% of patients were male, and the mean age was approximately 60 years with a range of about 20 to 80. Prior anti-PD-1, anti-PD-L1 or anti-CTLA-4 therapy was permitted, and checkpoint inhibitors had been received by 30% to 40% of dose-escalation patients. Partial responses occurred in three dose-escalation patients, of whom one had hepatocellular carcinoma and two had cutaneous melanoma. The point of sequencing TCRbeta in the periphery was to test whether ivuxolimab changed TCR sequence diversity and drove clonal T-cell expansion. The paper covers the monotherapy dose-escalation part of the phase I ivuxolimab trial, which included N of about 50 patients. Summary of the overall study and its limitations: At doses of 0.1 to 3.0 mg/kg, clonal expansion of both CD4+ and CD8+ T cells in blood was seen between baseline and week 6. On average, CD8+ T cells showed more expanded clones than CD4+ T cells after ivuxolimab. Antigen specificity was not determined for the clonally expanded peripheral T cells. Low levels of normalized T-cell clonal expansion were also seen in some nonresponding patients. In the 0.1-3.0 mg/kg groups, partial responders were among the patients with the lowest normalized peripheral clonal expansion, particularly in CD8+ T cells.

The trial excluded patients who had a history of autoimmune disease or were on systemic immunosuppression. Peripheral blood for TCR sequencing was drawn from every dose cohort at baseline, at cycle 4 day 1 and at cycle 7 day 1. The samples were drawn from a first-in-human, open-label, multicenter phase I dose-escalation trial of ivuxolimab. The trial enrolled adults with locally advanced or metastatic head and neck squamous cell, hepatocellular, melanoma or renal cell carcinoma. Before TCR sequencing, CD4+ T cells and CD8+ T cells were sorted from peripheral blood as separate populations. For sequencing of the TCRbeta CDR3 region, genomic DNA was extracted from the sorted cells. TCRbeta CDR3 regions were sequenced using the immunoSEQ Assay. Not all clones reach the TCRdb copy of this immuneACCESS table, which keeps in-frame sequences only. Checked studies attribute under half of the gap to unresolved V genes and leave the rest unexplained. The sample table records under 50,000 clones; approximately 85% of these occur just once. 3.4% of the sample comes from the top ten.

Comment on this clone: Its binding antigen is unknown. One base away there is no much larger clone; base qualities are not given.

Measured from the cysteine to the phenylalanine, the CDR3 is 14 residues long. The entry retains the CDR3 DNA only, 42 bases that are in frame from base 1. Clipping removes 4 bases from V and 6 bases from J, with 4 as the unmatched junction base count. Per the germline V gene, SGHTA is the CDR1 and FQGNSA is the CDR2. The source material was CD4+ or CD8+ T cells sorted from blood, sampled in a trial of the OX40 agonist ivuxolimab. This TCR was recovered from an adult with an advanced solid tumor such as melanoma, head and neck, liver or kidney cancer. The V and J segments used are TRBV7-2 and TRBJ2-4; TRBD1 fits 9 bases in the junction. The sequenced DNA is TGTGCCAGCAGCTGGGGACAGGGCGGAAACATTCAGTACTTC. Its protein reads: CASSWGQGGNIQYF.